This T cell receptor beta chain stems from a study of T cells after posttransplantation cyclophosphamide. Regarding the study as a whole: Later blood repertoires were often dominated by clones from the donor CD8+ memory compartment. After PTCy, TRB diversity resembled that of CNI/methotrexate controls. Tissue-infiltrating T cells from skin or gut overlapped little with blood T cells.

Control samples came 1 year after myeloablative marrow transplants with methotrexate plus calcineurin inhibitor. Regarding this clone: As yet, its antigen is unknown.

Assay used: immunoSEQ multiplex PCR; TCRdb lists only in-frame clones, some missing. The sample has 10,000 or so clones; about 81% are singletons. CDR1 and CDR2 from the germline V gene are KGHSH and LQKENI. V was pared by 2 bases and J by 4 bases, with 11 bases between. The CDR3 has 14 residues. Sequenced here: PBMCs, sampled 367 days after allogeneic stem cell transplant with calcineurin inhibitor and methotrexate. This TCR was recovered from a male patient in his 30s who received an allogeneic stem cell transplant from an unrelated donor, was CMV-positive, and had acute GVHD only. Some of the T cells may derive from the graft donor. The chain links TRBV18 to TRBJ1-2; tentatively, D is TRBD1 (5 bases). DNA of the CDR3: TGTGCCAGCTCACCAGACAGCCAGTCCTATGGCTACACCTTC. Translation gives CASSPDSQSYGYTF.